This entry concerns a single T cell receptor beta chain. Its antigen is undetermined. This sample stems from a study of T cells after yellow fever vaccination. The study, taken as a whole, reports: Most primary-vaccination clones recurred post-booster (more than 95% CD4, about 90% CD8).

TCRdb itself ran the 5' RACE reads through MiXCR, one entry per CDR3 protein. The repertoire consists of 300,000 to 400,000 distinct CDR3 sequences, with around 8.1% occurring once and the leading ten covering under 20%. The length of the CDR3 is 16 residues. V trimming: 3 bases; J trimming: 1 base; junction bases outside the gene matches: 5. The germline V gene encodes CDR1 SGHRS and CDR2 YFSETQ. This specimen consisted of PBMCs, obtained about 41 days after the first yellow fever vaccination. V and J are TRBV5-1 and TRBJ2-2; 8 positions agree with TRBD1. The sequence was obtained from a man younger than 35 who received the YFV17D yellow fever vaccine. In DNA, the CDR3 is TGCGCCAGCAGCTCAGACAGGGGCTTGAACACCGGGGAGCTGTTTTTT. Translation gives CASSSDRGLNTGELFF.